Given below is one T cell receptor beta chain in context. The specificity of this receptor is unknown. Base-call qualities are not available, and no considerably larger clone is one nucleotide away. In this study, sorted CD4+ and CD8+ T cells from the blood of healthy subjects and of severe aplastic anemia patients had their TCR repertoires deep-sequenced. Ficoll-Paque density gradient centrifugation was used to isolate peripheral blood mononuclear cells. Before DNA extraction, CD4+ and CD8+ T cells were sorted by FACS or by magnetic beads. The data were obtained in a study of CD8+CD57+ T cells in acquired aplastic anemia (dated by TCRdb to 2016 to 2018). Regarding the study in general: A mean of approximately 2.9 ug of DNA, ranging from about 0.2 to 27.4 ug, was extracted from sorted CD4+ and CD8+ cells.

What the work shows at the level of the full study, not this receptor alone: Between patients and healthy controls, no significant difference in CD8+ Simpson's diversity was found (P=0.060). About 29 CD8+ CDR3 sequences were found to be shared between patients and controls, but these sequences appeared to be highly expressed in patients and within the immunodominant clones of the patients.

The CDR3 has 15 amino acids, counting the end cysteine and phenylalanine. Only CDR3 DNA remains: 45 bases, in frame from the first base. From the germline V gene, CDR1 is SGHTA and CDR2 is FQGNSA. V is trimmed back by 1 base and J by 8 bases, and the junction contains 8 bases that no gene match accounts for. TCR beta VDJ combination and CDR3 sequence profiling used genomic DNA as the template. An Illumina HiSeq 2000 was the platform used for TCR repertoire sequencing. Concerning the study's data processing: Repertoires were assessed using TRBV/TRBJ rearrangement plots, CDR3 size and DJ length profiles, and Simpson's diversity index. Whichever DNA sequence was most abundant in the deep sequencing data was defined as the immunodominant clone. CDR3 amino acid sequences were screened for sharing across subjects and were compared with published repertoires and the VDJdb database. Through fastp at Q25 and MiXCR, TCRdb rebuilt clones from the public reads, retaining in-frame beta chains. All rows with the same CDR3 protein become a single entry with the most common DNA and genes. The V and J calls shown here were made by TCRdb, not taken from the authors' results. The sample data list roughly 180,000 distinct CDR3 sequences, and around 66% of these were observed just once. Roughly 46% of the sample is in the top ten clones.

The clonotype comes from a human donor with severe aplastic anemia or a healthy control (not recorded which). The sequenced material came from sorted CD4+, CD8+, or CD8+CD57+ T cells (not recorded which) from PBMCs. The rearrangement joined TRBV7-2 to TRBJ2-1, and 7 junctional nucleotides match TRBD2. The bases are TGTGCCAGCAGCTTAGATGCGGGGGTCTGGGATGAGCAGTTCTTC. Its protein is CASSLDAGVWDEQFF.